Each of the 19 T cell receptor beta chains below was sequenced from the same sample in a study of OX40 agonist ivuxolimab in advanced cancers. Libraries were prepared through the immunoSEQ multiplex PCR assay. Sourced from immuneACCESS, this table was stored by TCRdb with only in-frame sequences that have V and J called. A share of the clones is absent; for the studies checked, an unresolved V gene accounts for under half, and the remainder has no known explanation. The sample yields tens of thousands of clones; about four fifths were counted once. Roughly 7.3% of the sample belongs to the ten largest clones. Material: CD4+ or CD8+ T cells sorted from blood, obtained in a trial of the OX40 agonist ivuxolimab. All receptors come from an adult with an advanced solid tumor such as melanoma, head and neck, liver or kidney cancer.

The chain uses TRBV19 and TRBJ1-5, with TRBD1 as a possible D gene (5 bases). The germline V gene has CDR1 LNHDA and CDR2 SQIVND (reference sequence). Between the trimmed V and J ends, which lost 6 bases and 3 bases, there was a span of 12 bases. This CDR3 comprises 14 residues. The CDR3 here is CASSLGLNNQPQHF. DNA for the CDR3: TGTGCCAGTAGCCTGGGACTGAACAATCAGCCCCAGCATTTT.

The rearrangement uses TRBV11-2 and TRBJ1-6; D remains ambiguous. V was clipped by 0 bases and J by 1 base, with 10 bases between them. Germline CDR1 SGHAT, CDR2 FQNNGV. The CDR3 loop spans 17 amino acids. CDR3 DNA: TGTGCCAGCAGCTTAGAGTCCCCTCTTTCCTATAATTCACCCCTCCACTTT. Protein sequence: CASSLESPLSYNSPLHF.

The chain couples TRBV5-1 to TRBJ2-1, with 7 positions matching TRBD1. The J segment lost 9 bases and the V segment lost 1 base, leaving 16 bases of the junction unmatched. CDR1 SGHRS and CDR2 YFSETQ come from the germline V gene. The CDR3 contains 17 residues. The CDR3 here is CASSLRGGASRTREQFF. CDR3 DNA sequence: TGCGCCAGCAGCTTGCGAGGGGGCGCATCCCGTACTCGTGAGCAGTTCTTC.

The chain couples TRBV19 to TRBJ2-3; 8 nucleotides align to TRBD2. CDR1 LNHDA and CDR2 SQIVND come from the germline V gene (reference sequence). J was trimmed by 4 bases and V by 5 bases; bases with no gene match: 17. This CDR3 comprises 18 residues. CDR3 residues: CASSDVWRGVIRADTQYF. Here the CDR3 DNA reads TGTGCCAGTAGTGATGTCTGGCGGGGGGTCATCAGGGCAGATACGCAGTATTTT.

The chain recombines TRBV7-2 with TRBJ2-5, with 14 bases fitting TRBD2. V trimming: 5 bases; J trimming: 5 bases; junction bases outside the gene matches: 7. This CDR3 is built from 16 residues. CDR1 SGHTA and CDR2 FQGNSA come from the germline V gene. As DNA, the CDR3 is TGTGCCAGCAGCCCCAGACTAGCGGGAGGGAGGGAGACCCAGTACTTC. Encoded protein: CASSPRLAGGRETQYF. The full variable domain, rest sourced from reference TRBV7-2 and TRBJ2-5, is GAGVSQSPSNKVTEKGKDVELRCDPISGHTALYWYRQSLGQGLEFLIYFQGNSAPDKSGLPSDRFSAERTGGSVSTLTIQRTQQEDSAVYLCASSPRLAGGRETQYFGPGTRLLVL.

The rearrangement uses TRBV11-3 and TRBJ2-1; possibly TRBD1 for D (5 bases). The V end was cut by 0 bases, the J end by 7 bases, with 10 bases between. CDR3 length equals 14 residues. Germline V lookup: CDR1 SGHNT, CDR2 YENEEA. CDR3 amino acids: CASSLDLGDNEQFF. CDR3 nucleotide sequence: TGTGCCAGCAGCTTAGATCTAGGGGATAATGAGCAGTTCTTC.

The CDR3 loop is CASSPDRMNTGELFF. The CDR3 coding sequence is TGTGCCAGCTCACCGGACAGGATGAACACCGGGGAGCTGTTTTTT. V gene TRBV18 combines with J gene TRBJ2-2, with TRBD1 matching 7 bases. There are 15 residues in the CDR3. V was clipped by 3 bases and J by 1 base; unmatched bases: 2. Germline CDR1 reads KGHSH; CDR2 reads LQKENI.

V usage is TRBV6-1 and J usage is TRBJ1-2, with a possible D match to TRBD1 (6 bases). This CDR3 comprises 13 residues. Germline CDR1 MNHNS, CDR2 SASEGT. V lost 4 bases, J lost 7 bases, and 13 bases lay in between. The chain's CDR3 is CASSGGGASGYTF. The CDR3 region has the DNA TGTGCCAGCAGTGGCGGGGGCGCGAGTGGCTACACCTTC.

This clone turned up a few times. Here the CDR3 reads CASSVATGNTEAFF. CDR3 in DNA: TGTGCCAGCAGCGTAGCTACGGGGAACACTGAAGCTTTCTTT. J is TRBJ1-1 and V is TRBV9; no clear D. V gave up 0 bases and J gave up 1 base, with 7 bases separating them. The CDR3 runs to 14 residues. Germline V gene data show CDR1 as SGDLS and CDR2 as YYNGEE.

V gene TRBV30 combines with J gene TRBJ1-5; D is unresolved. The CDR3 consists of 15 residues. V gave up 3 bases and J gave up 9 bases, with 21 bases separating them. Germline V gives CDR1 GTSNPN, CDR2 SVGIG (reference sequence). The CDR3 reads CAWSGPTGGDSPQHF. Here the CDR3 DNA reads TGTGCCTGGAGCGGTCCAACTGGTGGTGATTCGCCCCAGCATTTT.

The gene calls are TRBV4-1 and TRBJ1-2, with 7 bases aligning to TRBD1. J gave up 0 bases and V 6 bases, and 7 bases lay outside the gene matches. The CDR3 runs 15 residues. Germline V gives CDR1 MGHRA, CDR2 YSYEKL. CDR3 loop: CASRPGGLANYGYTF. The CDR3 DNA reads TGCGCCAGCAGACCAGGGGGGTTGGCTAACTATGGCTACACCTTC.

The V gene is TRBV4-1, the J gene TRBJ1-1, with D perhaps TRBD1 (5 bases). Per the germline V gene, CDR1 is MGHRA and CDR2 is YSYEKL. The V and J ends lost 0 bases and 0 bases respectively, with 14 bases between them. The CDR3 sequence is 17 residues long. The CDR3 DNA follows: TGCGCCAGCAGCCAAGACCGGAGACAGCGCATGAACACTGAAGCTTTCTTT. Its protein is CASSQDRRQRMNTEAFF.

The chain recombines TRBV5-1 with TRBJ1-1, with D possibly TRBD1 on 6 matching bases. V lost 4 bases and J 2 bases, leaving 9 bases between the germline ends. In germline, CDR1 is SGHRS, CDR2 YFSETQ. There are 13 residues in the CDR3. The DNA for the CDR3 is TGCGCCAGCAGCAGGACAGATAACACTGAAGCTTTCTTT. Translated: CASSRTDNTEAFF.

The rearrangement links TRBV10-3 to TRBJ1-2, with TRBD1 as a possible D gene (6 bases). The germline V and J ends were trimmed by 9 bases and 4 bases, with 18 bases remaining between them. The germline V gene encodes CDR1 ENHRY and CDR2 SYGVKD. This CDR3 contains 14 residues. Here the CDR3 DNA reads TGTGCCATTGGGCAGGGGAATGAATTCTATGGCTACACCTTC. Translated: CAIGQGNEFYGYTF.

In DNA form, the CDR3 reads TGCGCCAGCAGCTTGGATCTAGCGCATGGTGAGCAGTTCTTC. Its translation: CASSLDLAHGEQFF. The rearrangement joins TRBV5-1 to TRBJ2-1, with D possibly being TRBD2 (6 bases). The CDR3 contains 14 residues. CDR1 and CDR2 from the germline V gene are SGHRS and YFSETQ. V lost 0 bases and J 9 bases, leaving 13 bases between the germline ends.

V and J are TRBV4-1 and TRBJ2-7, with TRBD1 matching over 10 bases. The CDR3 covers 16 residues. V gave up 3 bases and J gave up 0 bases; unmatched junction bases: 5. Germline CDR1 MGHRA, CDR2 YSYEKL. Here the CDR3 DNA reads TGCGCCAGCAGCCATCCCGGGACAGGGGTCTCCTACGAGCAGTACTTC. Encoded protein: CASSHPGTGVSYEQYF.

This clone was detected a few times. The rearrangement uses TRBV7-9 and TRBJ1-1; D ambiguous. The germline gives CDR1 SEHNR, CDR2 FQNEAQ (reference sequence). V lost 3 bases and J 9 bases, leaving 14 bases between the germline ends. This CDR3 is built from 13 residues. The CDR3 bases are TGTGCCAGCAGCTTGGGTTCACCGCCCAAAGCTTTCTTT. This codes for CASSLGSPPKAFF. Drawing the rest from reference TRBV7-9 and TRBJ1-1, the complete variable domain is DTGVSQNPRHKITKRGQNVTFRCDPISEHNRLYWYRQTLGQGPEFLTYFQNEAQLEKSRLLSDRFSAERPKGSFSTLEIQRTEQGDSAMYLCASSLGSPPKAFFGQGTRLTVV.

This clone was observed a single time. The chain carries TRBV7-9 and TRBJ2-5; TRBD1 matches at 9 bases. CDR1 is SEHNR, CDR2 FQNEAQ, per germline (reference sequence). V lost 5 bases, J lost 4 bases, and 5 bases stayed unmatched. The CDR3 consists of 14 residues. DNA for the CDR3: TGTGCCAGCAGCCACCGGGACAGGGTAGAGACCCAGTACTTC. Its translation is CASSHRDRVETQYF. Full variable domain (remainder filled in from reference TRBV7-9 and TRBJ2-5): DTGVSQNPRHKITKRGQNVTFRCDPISEHNRLYWYRQTLGQGPEFLTYFQNEAQLEKSRLLSDRFSAERPKGSFSTLEIQRTEQGDSAMYLCASSHRDRVETQYFGPGTRLLVL.

The chain links TRBV5-8 to TRBJ1-2, with 7 bases identical to TRBD1. CDR1 and CDR2 (germline): SGHTS, YDEGEE. The CDR3 runs 15 residues. Unmatched junction bases numbered 7, after V lost 2 bases and J lost 3 bases. CDR3 sequence reads: CASSFQGGAYYGYTF. The CDR3 DNA sequence: TGTGCCAGCAGCTTCCAGGGGGGAGCCTACTATGGCTACACCTTC.